This T cell receptor beta chain was documented in a study of blood T cell repertoires in COVID-19 (dated by TCRdb to 2020 to 2021). Concerning the study at large: Samples from collaborators originated in the United States, Italy and Spain and spanned both the acute and convalescent phases of COVID-19. Samples came from the ongoing ImmuneRACE study (first 160 participants) plus 1,254 subjects from 6 global collaborators. Subjects who had been exposed to COVID-19, were actively infected with it, or had recovered from it provided the deeply sampled blood TCRbeta repertoires that made up the dataset. The prospective study material was composed of cDNA or gDNA derived from T cells, B-cell-depleted T cells, or PBMCs. Sample metadata almost always included a de-identified subject ID, COVID-19 status, age in years and sex. The repertoires were made available in a free public database intended to serve as a resource for research on the immune response to SARS-CoV-2. HLA class I and class II types, where available, came from metadata supplied by the sample provider rather than from assay-based typing. The paper as a whole reports these results and caveats: How much clinical and demographic metadata was included differed by source and by participant, and the metadata was provided uncurated.

TCRbeta CDR3 regions were amplified from genomic DNA by means of the immunoSEQ Assay, a bias-controlled multiplex PCR. In the original analysis: The number of nucleated cells in each sample was estimated by amplification of reference gene primers within the assay. To quantify the absolute abundance of each unique TCRbeta CDR3 rearrangement, sequence reads were collapsed and filtered. For each sample, productive Simpson clonality was calculated as the square root of Simpson's diversity index over productive rearrangements. TCRdb holds this immuneACCESS table with in-frame rearrangements only. Some clones are missing; in checked studies, unresolved V genes explain under half, and the rest has no known cause. V and J calls and clone size come straight from that table; D and trimming were deduced from the DNA. The sample data list approximately 38,000 clones, and 87% of these were observed just once. Roughly 4.7% of the sample is in the top ten clones.

For this clone: Its antigen is currently not known. No per-base quality is available; no much larger clone lies one base away.

At one collaborating source in Seattle, patients were enrolled during active infection and were followed longitudinally through the course of disease. Each collaborating institution followed its own protocols to collect whole blood in K2EDTA tubes. Collaborator samples were shipped for TCRbeta analysis as frozen whole blood, isolated PBMCs, or DNA extracted from either sample type. Ends trimmed: V by 5 bases, J by 7 bases; bases unmatched to a gene: 9. Measured from the cysteine to the phenylalanine, the CDR3 is 14 residues long. Just CDR3 DNA is preserved here, 42 bases in frame from base 1. CDR1 and CDR2, looked up from the germline V gene, are SGHTA and FQGNSA.

The rearrangement combines TRBV7-2 with TRBJ2-7; TRBD2 fits 9 bases in the junction. The source of this sequence is a man in his fifties or sixties with COVID-19, enrolled during active disease. Sequenced sample: peripheral blood. Read as DNA, the sequence is TGTGCCAGCAGCGTCATAGCGGGAGTCAGGGAGCAGTACTTC. Its coded protein is CASSVIAGVREQYF.